Shown below are 17 T cell receptor beta chains from a single sample sequenced in a study of T-cell reconstitution after alpha-beta-depleted transplantation in children. Researchers prepared the TCRbeta library using unique molecular identifiers, the study reports. TCRdb passed the PCR reads through MiXCR, listing each CDR3 protein once. The data show around 480,000 distinct CDR3 sequences, with 30% to 35% seen just once and 2% to 3% held by the top ten. The sample consisted of PBMCs from the stem cell graft donor, taken from the stem cell graft. Source of these receptors: a human donor who donated a stem cell graft to a child with aplastic anemia.

The rearrangement uses TRBV29-1 and TRBJ1-2; TRBD1 matches 7 bases. Losses at the gene ends were 6 bases for V and 0 bases for J; bases not matched to a gene: 13. This CDR3 spans 16 amino acids. CDR1 and CDR2 (germline): SQVTM, ANQGSEA. CDR3 bases: TGCAGCGTGCCTCCCGCAGGGGGAACTGCTAACTATGGCTACACCTTC. Translation gives CSVPPAGGTANYGYTF.

This clonotype was seen a few times. This sequence joins TRBV12-3 or TRBV12-4 and TRBJ1-1; D is unclear. V was shortened by 6 bases and J by 7 bases, with 9 bases between the two germline ends. The CDR3 is 11 amino acids. CDR3 in DNA: TGTGCCAGCAGCCGAGGCCTTGAAGCTTTCTTT. This translates into CASSRGLEAFF.

This clonotype was recorded a few times. The chain joins TRBV29-1 to TRBJ2-5; D possibly corresponds to TRBD1 (6 bases). Germline CDR1 SQVTM, CDR2 ANQGSEA. The V and J ends lost 4 bases and 5 bases respectively, with 20 bases between them. This CDR3 region has 15 residues. CDR3 amino acids: CSVVIPGAFGETQYF. In DNA, the CDR3 is TGCAGCGTTGTCATACCAGGGGCCTTTGGTGAGACCCAGTACTTC.

V gene TRBV7-2 combines with J gene TRBJ2-6; D assignment may be TRBD1 or TRBD2 (5 bases each). The V end lost 7 bases, the J end lost 4 bases, and 20 bases lay between the germline ends. CDR1 SGHTA and CDR2 FQGNSA come from the germline V gene. This CDR3 region has 17 residues. CDR3 residues: CASTFYHWGRGANVLTF. CDR3 in DNA: TGTGCCAGCACCTTCTATCACTGGGGGAGAGGGGCCAACGTCCTGACTTTC.

This clonotype has more than one count but fewer than ten. The V gene is TRBV30, the J gene TRBJ2-7; 7 bases are a match to TRBD2. Germline lookup yields CDR1 GTSNPN and CDR2 SVGIG (reference sequence). The trim removed 4 bases at V and 1 base at J, leaving 4 bases unmatched. The CDR3 runs to 13 residues. CDR3 coding DNA: TGTGCCTGGAATGACGGGAGGTCCTACGAGCAGTACTTC. Translating it yields CAWNDGRSYEQYF. The full variable domain, rest sourced from reference TRBV30 and TRBJ2-7, is SQTIHQWPATLVQPVGSPLSLECTVEGTSNPNLYWYRQAAGRGLQLLFYSVGIGQISSEVPQNLSASRPQDRQFILSSKKLLLSDSGFYLCAWNDGRSYEQYFGPGTRLTVT.

This clonotype has more than one count but fewer than ten. This chain joins TRBV5-1 and TRBJ2-2, with TRBD2 matching over 13 bases. Germline-derived CDR1 and CDR2 are SGHRS and YFSETQ. The CDR3 spans 15 residues. Losses at the gene ends were 4 bases for V and 3 bases for J; bases not matched to a gene: 0. The CDR3 sequence: CASSGTSGDTGELFF. CDR3 coding DNA: TGCGCCAGCAGCGGGACTAGCGGGGACACCGGGGAGCTGTTTTTT.

The CDR3 loop reads CASSLWSTIYF. The CDR3 nucleotides read TGTGCCAGCAGCTTATGGAGCACCATATATTTT. This chain connects TRBV7-2 to TRBJ1-3; D is unclear. The ends were cut back, 2 bases at V and 9 bases at J, with 5 bases in the middle. The CDR3 length is 11 residues. Germline values: CDR1 SGHTA, CDR2 FQGNSA.

Written as DNA, the CDR3 is TGTGCCAGCCAGGGGCGGAATACGCAGTATTTT. It translates to CASQGRNTQYF. This chain joins TRBV12-3 or TRBV12-4 and TRBJ2-3; a weak D match, TRBD1 (6 bases). V dropped 8 bases and J dropped 7 bases, with 10 bases sitting between them. The CDR3 loop spans 11 amino acids.

This clonotype was counted a few times. The genes are TRBV12-3 or TRBV12-4 and TRBJ2-7, with a weak D call TRBD2 (6 bases). V lost 6 bases, J lost 5 bases, and 11 bases lay in between. The CDR3 length is 12 residues. Here the CDR3 DNA reads TGTGCCAGCAGAGGAGGGCCTAACGAGCAGTACTTC. Amino acids: CASRGGPNEQYF.

A few counts support this clonotype. V and J are TRBV7-3 and TRBJ1-1; 10 bases align to TRBD1. Unmatched junction bases numbered 7, after V lost 5 bases and J lost 7 bases. Looked up from germline, CDR1 is SGHTA and CDR2 is FQGTGA. There are 14 residues in the CDR3. DNA for the CDR3: TGTGCCAGCAGCCCTAGACAGGGGGCGGGTGAAGCTTTCTTT. Translated, it gives CASSPRQGAGEAFF.

The gene calls are TRBV7-8 and TRBJ1-4; 8 bases are a match to TRBD1. The CDR3 length is 15 residues. With V trimmed by 7 bases and J by 5 bases, 9 bases remained unmatched. Germline V gives CDR1 SGHVS, CDR2 FQNEAQ. In DNA form, the CDR3 reads TGTGCCAGCAACAAGGACAGGGCGAGGAATGAAAAACTGTTTTTT. This translates into CASNKDRARNEKLFF.

The CDR3: CSVVGIPSTDTQYF. In DNA form, the CDR3 reads TGCAGCGTTGTAGGAATCCCTAGCACAGATACGCAGTATTTT. The chain has TRBV29-1 and TRBJ2-3, with D unresolved. Per the germline V gene, CDR1 is SQVTM and CDR2 is ANQGSEA. V was pared by 4 bases and J by 0 bases, with 11 bases between. This CDR3 has 14 residues.

This clonotype was counted between two and nine times. V gene TRBV20-1 combines with J gene TRBJ1-6, with D tentatively TRBD1 (5 bases). From germline, CDR1 is DFQATT and CDR2 SNEGSKA (reference sequence). V lost 0 bases and J lost 10, with 10 bases in between. The CDR3 is made up of 13 amino acids. CDR3 in amino acids: CSARDVGGSPLHF. The CDR3 bases are TGCAGTGCTAGAGACGTCGGGGGGTCACCCCTCCACTTT.

The J gene is TRBJ2-7, the V gene TRBV12-3 or TRBV12-4; either TRBD1 or TRBD2 may supply D (5 bases each). Trimming shortened V by 2 bases and J by 0 bases, and 17 bases separated the two germline ends. This CDR3 has 17 residues. In DNA form, the CDR3 reads TGTGCCAGCAGTTTACAATCGGGGCCTTATAGCTCCTACGAGCAGTACTTC. It specifies CASSLQSGPYSSYEQYF.

The genes are TRBV10-3 and TRBJ1-2; D is ambiguous. CDR3 length: 16 amino acids. Germline loops: CDR1 ENHRY, CDR2 SYGVKD. Trimming left V 0 bases short and J 8 bases short, with 19 bases between. This chain's CDR3 is CAISESMGQASRGYTF. CDR3 DNA sequence: TGTGCCATCAGTGAGTCGATGGGTCAAGCGAGCCGAGGCTACACCTTC.

This clonotype was observed a handful of times. This chain connects TRBV6-1 to TRBJ2-2; D not resolved. From germline, CDR1 is MNHNS and CDR2 SASEGT. The CDR3 extends over 16 amino acids. V lost 7 bases, J lost 0 bases, and 15 bases lay in between. The CDR3 loop is CASTRVAPTNTGELFF. CDR3 in DNA: TGTGCCAGCACTCGAGTCGCGCCAACGAACACCGGGGAGCTGTTTTTT.

This rearrangement joins TRBV12-3 or TRBV12-4 to TRBJ2-3; no definite D call. The CDR3 length is 12 residues. The V gene lost 9 bases and the J gene lost 2 bases, with 9 bases spanning the gap. CDR3 amino acids: CASGTPTDTQYF. The CDR3 DNA follows: TGTGCCAGTGGAACTCCCACAGATACGCAGTATTTT.